A single T cell receptor (beta chain) is shown here with its context. What it binds is not known. The CDR3 runs to 15 residues. Germline CDR1 reads SGHNT; CDR2 reads YYREEE (reference sequence). Trimming cost V 4 bases and J 3 bases, with 14 bases left between them. The record originates from a study of cytomegalovirus exposure and HLA in healthy donors. Background on the study: HLA-typed donors contributed 80 million to 85 million unique TCRs, which were held in an early data release. Study results and caveats: The sole available immune exposure information was CMV serostatus.

Researchers ran the PCR with 60 Vbeta and 13 Jbeta primers. Clones were sequenced by immunoSEQ multiplex PCR, and TCRdb holds only the in-frame ones, with some missing. This sample's table reports about 130,000 clones. The specimen sequenced was PBMCs. The clonotype comes from a man younger than 45 in good health and CMV-seronegative. The V call is TRBV5-4, the J call TRBJ2-1; D might be TRBD1 (5 bases). The CDR3 DNA reads TGTGCCAGCAGCGCCCCCACTGACAGCTACAATGAGCAGTTCTTC. This sequence encodes CASSAPTDSYNEQFF.